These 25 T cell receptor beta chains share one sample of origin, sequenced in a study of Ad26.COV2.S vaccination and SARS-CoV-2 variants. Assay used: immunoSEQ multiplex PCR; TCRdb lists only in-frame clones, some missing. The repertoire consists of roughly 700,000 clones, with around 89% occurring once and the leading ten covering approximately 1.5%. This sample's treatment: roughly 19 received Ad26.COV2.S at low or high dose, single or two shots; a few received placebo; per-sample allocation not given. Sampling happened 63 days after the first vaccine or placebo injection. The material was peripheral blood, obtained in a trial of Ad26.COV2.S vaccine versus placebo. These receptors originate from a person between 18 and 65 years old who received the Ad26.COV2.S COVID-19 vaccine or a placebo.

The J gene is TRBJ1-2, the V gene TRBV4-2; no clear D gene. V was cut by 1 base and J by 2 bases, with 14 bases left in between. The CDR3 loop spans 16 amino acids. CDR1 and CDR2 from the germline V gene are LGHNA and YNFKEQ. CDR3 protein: CASSQGQAPTNYGYTF. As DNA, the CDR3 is TGTGCCAGCAGCCAAGGGCAGGCGCCGACAAACTATGGCTACACCTTC.

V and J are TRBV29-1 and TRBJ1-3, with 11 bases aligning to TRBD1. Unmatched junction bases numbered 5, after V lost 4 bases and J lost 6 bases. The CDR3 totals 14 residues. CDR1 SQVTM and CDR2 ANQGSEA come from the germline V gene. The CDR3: CSVVDRGLENTIYF. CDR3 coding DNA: TGCAGCGTTGTGGACAGGGGGCTTGAAAACACCATATATTTT. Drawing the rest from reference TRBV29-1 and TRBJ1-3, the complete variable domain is SAVISQKPSRDICQRGTSLTIQCQVDSQVTMMFWYRQQPGQSLTLIATANQGSEATYESGFVIDKFPISRPNLTFSTLTVSNMSPEDSSIYLCSVVDRGLENTIYFGEGSWLTVV.

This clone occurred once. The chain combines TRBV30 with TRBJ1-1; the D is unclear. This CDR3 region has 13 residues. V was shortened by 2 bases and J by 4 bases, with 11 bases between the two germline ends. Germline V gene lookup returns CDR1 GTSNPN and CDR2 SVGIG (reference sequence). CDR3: CAWSPPRGTEAFF. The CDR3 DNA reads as TGTGCCTGGAGTCCCCCGCGCGGCACTGAAGCTTTCTTT. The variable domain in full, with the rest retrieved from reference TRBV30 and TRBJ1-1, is SQTIHQWPATLVQPVGSPLSLECTVEGTSNPNLYWYRQAAGRGLQLLFYSVGIGQISSEVPQNLSASRPQDRQFILSSKKLLLSDSGFYLCAWSPPRGTEAFFGQGTRLTVV.

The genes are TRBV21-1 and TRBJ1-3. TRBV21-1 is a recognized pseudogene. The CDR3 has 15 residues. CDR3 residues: CASSLPGHGRNTIYF. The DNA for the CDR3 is TGTGCCAGCAGCCTTCCGGGCCATGGGAGAAACACCATATATTTT.

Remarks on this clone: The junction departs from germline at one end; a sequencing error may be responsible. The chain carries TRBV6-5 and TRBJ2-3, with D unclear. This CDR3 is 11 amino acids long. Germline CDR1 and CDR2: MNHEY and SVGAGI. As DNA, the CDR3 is TGTGCCAGCTCCGACACAGATACGCGGTATTTT. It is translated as CASSDTDTRYF.

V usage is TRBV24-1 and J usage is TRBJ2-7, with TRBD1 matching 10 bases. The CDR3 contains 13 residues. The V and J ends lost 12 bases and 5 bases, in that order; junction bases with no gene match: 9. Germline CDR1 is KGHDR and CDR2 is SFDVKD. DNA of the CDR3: TGTGCCTGTGGGGGACAGGGGTTACACGAGCAGTACTTC. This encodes CACGGQGLHEQYF.

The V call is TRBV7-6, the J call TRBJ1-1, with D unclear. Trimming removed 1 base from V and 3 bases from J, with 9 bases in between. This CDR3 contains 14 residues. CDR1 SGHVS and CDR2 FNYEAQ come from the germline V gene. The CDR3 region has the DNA TGTGCCAGCAGCTTAGTGCTCGGGGACACTGAAGCTTTCTTT. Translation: CASSLVLGDTEAFF.

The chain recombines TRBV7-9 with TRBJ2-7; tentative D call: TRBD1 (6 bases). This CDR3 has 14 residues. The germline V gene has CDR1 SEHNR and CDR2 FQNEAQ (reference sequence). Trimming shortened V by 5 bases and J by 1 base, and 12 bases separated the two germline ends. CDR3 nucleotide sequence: TGTGCCAGCAGCCAACAACAGGGTTCCTACGAGCAGTACTTC. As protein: CASSQQQGSYEQYF.

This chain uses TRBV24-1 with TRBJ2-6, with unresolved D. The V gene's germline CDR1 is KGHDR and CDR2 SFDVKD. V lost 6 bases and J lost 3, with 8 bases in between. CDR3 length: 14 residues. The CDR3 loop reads CATSRGVGANVLTF. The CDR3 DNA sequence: TGTGCCACCAGTCGAGGTGTTGGGGCCAACGTCCTGACTTTC.

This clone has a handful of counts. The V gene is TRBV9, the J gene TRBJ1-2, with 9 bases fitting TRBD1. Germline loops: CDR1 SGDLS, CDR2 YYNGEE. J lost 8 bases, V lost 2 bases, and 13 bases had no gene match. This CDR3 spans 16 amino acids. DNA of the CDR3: TGTGCCAGCAGCGTCCTACCGAGGGACAGGGTCTCGGGCTACACCTTC. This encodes CASSVLPRDRVSGYTF.

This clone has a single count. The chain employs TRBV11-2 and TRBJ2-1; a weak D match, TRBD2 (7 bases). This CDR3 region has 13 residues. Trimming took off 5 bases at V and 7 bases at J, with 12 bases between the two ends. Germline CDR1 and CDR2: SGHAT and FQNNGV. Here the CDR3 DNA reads TGTGCCAGCAGCGCGCGGGGGCGTAATGAGCAGTTCTTC. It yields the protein CASSARGRNEQFF.

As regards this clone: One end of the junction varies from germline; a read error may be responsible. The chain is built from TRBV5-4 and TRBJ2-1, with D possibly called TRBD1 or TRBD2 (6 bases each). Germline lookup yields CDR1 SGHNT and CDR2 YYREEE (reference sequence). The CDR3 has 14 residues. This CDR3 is CASSFGGSDNEQFF. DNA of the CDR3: TGTGCCAGCAGCTTCGGGGGCTCCGACAATGAGCAGTTCTTC.

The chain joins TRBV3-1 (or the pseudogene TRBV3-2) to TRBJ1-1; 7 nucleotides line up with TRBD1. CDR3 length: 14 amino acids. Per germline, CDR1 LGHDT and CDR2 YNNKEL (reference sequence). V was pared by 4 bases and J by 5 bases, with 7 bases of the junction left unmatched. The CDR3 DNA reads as TGTGCCAGCAGCCCCCGGACAGGATTTACTGAAGCTTTCTTT. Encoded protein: CASSPRTGFTEAFF.

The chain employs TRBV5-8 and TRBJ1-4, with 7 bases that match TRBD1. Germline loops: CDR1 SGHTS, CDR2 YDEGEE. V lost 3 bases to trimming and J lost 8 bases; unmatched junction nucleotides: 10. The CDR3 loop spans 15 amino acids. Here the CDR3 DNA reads TGTGCCAGCAGCTCGACAGGGCGGGCAAACGAAAAACTGTTTTTT. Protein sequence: CASSSTGRANEKLFF.

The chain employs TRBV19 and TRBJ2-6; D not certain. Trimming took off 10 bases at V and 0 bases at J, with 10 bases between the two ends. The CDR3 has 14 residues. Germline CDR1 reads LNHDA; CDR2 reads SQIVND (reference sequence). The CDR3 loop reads CAISPSSGANVLTF. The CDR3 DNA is TGTGCCATCTCCCCCAGCTCTGGGGCCAACGTCCTGACTTTC.

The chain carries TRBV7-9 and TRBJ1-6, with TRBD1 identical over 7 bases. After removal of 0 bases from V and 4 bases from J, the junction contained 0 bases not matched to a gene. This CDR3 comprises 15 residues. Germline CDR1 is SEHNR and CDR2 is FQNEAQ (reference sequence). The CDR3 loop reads CASSLAGQYNSPLHF. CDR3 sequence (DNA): TGTGCCAGCAGCTTAGCGGGACAGTATAATTCACCCCTCCACTTT.

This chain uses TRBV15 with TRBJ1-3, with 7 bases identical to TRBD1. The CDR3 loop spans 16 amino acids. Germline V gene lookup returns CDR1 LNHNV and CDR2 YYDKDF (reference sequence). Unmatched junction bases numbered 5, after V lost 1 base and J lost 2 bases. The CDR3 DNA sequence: TGTGCCACCAGCAGAGGTACAGGGGAGCCTGGAAACACCATATATTTT. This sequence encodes CATSRGTGEPGNTIYF. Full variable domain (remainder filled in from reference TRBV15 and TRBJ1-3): DAMVIQNPRYQVTQFGKPVTLSCSQTLNHNVMYWYQQKSSQAPKLLFHYYDKDFNNEADTPDNFQSRRPNTSFCFLDIRSPGLGDTAMYLCATSRGTGEPGNTIYFGEGSWLTVV.

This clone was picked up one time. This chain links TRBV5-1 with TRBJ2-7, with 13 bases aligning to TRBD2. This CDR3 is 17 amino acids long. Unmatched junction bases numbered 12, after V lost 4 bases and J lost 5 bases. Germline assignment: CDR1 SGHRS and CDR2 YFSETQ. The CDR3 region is CASSPGTSGTRGHEQYF. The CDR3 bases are TGCGCCAGCAGCCCCGGGACTAGCGGGACCCGAGGCCACGAGCAGTACTTC.

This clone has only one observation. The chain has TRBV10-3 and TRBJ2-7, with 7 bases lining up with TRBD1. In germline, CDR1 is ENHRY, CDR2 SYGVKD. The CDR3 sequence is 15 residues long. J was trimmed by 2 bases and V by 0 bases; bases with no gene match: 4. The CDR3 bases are TGTGCCATCAGTGAGTCTAAGGGGGCCCCCTACGAGCAGTACTTC. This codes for CAISESKGAPYEQYF.

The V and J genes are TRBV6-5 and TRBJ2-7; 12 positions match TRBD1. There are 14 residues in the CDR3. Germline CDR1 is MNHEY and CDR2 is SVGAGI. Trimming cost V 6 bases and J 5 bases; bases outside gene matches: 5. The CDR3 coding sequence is TGTGCCAGCAGGGGGGACAGGGGGCTACACGAGCAGTACTTC. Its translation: CASRGDRGLHEQYF.

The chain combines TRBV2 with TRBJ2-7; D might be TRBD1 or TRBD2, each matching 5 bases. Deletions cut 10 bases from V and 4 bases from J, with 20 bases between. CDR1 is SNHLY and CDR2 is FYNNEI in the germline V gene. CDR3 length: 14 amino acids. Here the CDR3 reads CANDLGSGSYEQYF. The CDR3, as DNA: TGTGCCAATGACTTGGGGTCAGGGAGTTACGAGCAGTACTTC.

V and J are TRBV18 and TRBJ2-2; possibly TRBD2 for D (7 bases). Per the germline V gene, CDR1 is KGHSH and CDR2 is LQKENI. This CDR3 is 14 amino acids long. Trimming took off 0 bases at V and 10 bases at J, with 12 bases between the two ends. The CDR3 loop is CASSPPGGQEELFF. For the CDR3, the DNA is TGTGCCAGCTCACCACCGGGGGGGCAGGAGGAGCTGTTTTTT.

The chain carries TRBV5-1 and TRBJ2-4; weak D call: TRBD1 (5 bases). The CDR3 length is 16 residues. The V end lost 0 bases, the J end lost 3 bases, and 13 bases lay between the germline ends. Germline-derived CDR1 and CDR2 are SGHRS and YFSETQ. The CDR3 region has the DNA TGCGCCAGCAGCTTGGTGACAGCCCCTAACAAAAACATTCAGTACTTC. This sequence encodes CASSLVTAPNKNIQYF.

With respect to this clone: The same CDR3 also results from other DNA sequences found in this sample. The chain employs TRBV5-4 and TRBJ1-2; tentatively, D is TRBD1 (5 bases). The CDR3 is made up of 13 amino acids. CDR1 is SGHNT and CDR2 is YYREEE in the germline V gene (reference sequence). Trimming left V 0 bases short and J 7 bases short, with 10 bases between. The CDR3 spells CASSLEGARGYTF. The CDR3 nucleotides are TGTGCCAGCAGCTTGGAAGGGGCGCGTGGCTACACCTTC.

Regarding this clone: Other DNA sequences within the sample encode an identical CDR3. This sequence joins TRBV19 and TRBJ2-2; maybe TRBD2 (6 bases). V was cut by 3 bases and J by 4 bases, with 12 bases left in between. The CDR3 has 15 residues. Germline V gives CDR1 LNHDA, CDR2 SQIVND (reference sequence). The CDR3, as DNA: TGTGCCAGTAGTATCTCCGGGAGCTCCACCGGGGAGCTGTTTTTT. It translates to CASSISGSSTGELFF.